This T cell receptor beta chain was sequenced in a study of T cell changes during pregnancy in multiple sclerosis. Losses at the gene ends were 7 bases for V and 2 bases for J; bases not matched to a gene: 10. The CDR3 has 16 residues. Germline loops: CDR1 MNHEY, CDR2 SMNVEV (reference sequence). The assay was immunoSEQ multiplex PCR, and TCRdb's table has in-frame clones only and misses some. The sample includes about 36,000 clones, 75% to 90% of them seen just once. The genes are TRBV27 and TRBJ2-3; 9 bases align to TRBD2. The sequenced sample was CD8+ T cells from peripheral blood mononuclear cells, obtained in the third trimester of pregnancy. This clonotype originated in a female donor with multiple sclerosis, enrolled in a pregnancy study. The CDR3 reads CASTEGTSPFTDTQYF. The DNA of the CDR3 is TGTGCCAGCACCGAGGGGACTAGCCCATTCACAGATACGCAGTATTTT.